Listed below are T cell receptor beta chains from one sample, sequenced in a study of pediatric ulcerative colitis. The protocol was immunoSEQ multiplex PCR, while the TCRdb copy is restricted to in-frame clones and leaves out a portion. The sample records tens of thousands of clones, around 82% being singletons. The sample taken for sequencing was blood. The receptors stem from a boy younger than 18 with severe ulcerative colitis. Both conserved end residues are part of each CDR3. Fields, in order: V gene, J gene, clone size, D gene, CDR3 protein, CDR3 DNA. A D gene is named only where the DNA matches it firmly. The size field is filled for only some rows; it gives once, few, many or a size class.

TRBV5-4	TRBJ2-1	once	NA	CASSLLGYPYNEQFF	TGTGCCAGCAGCTTGCTAGGGTACCCCTACAATGAGCAGTTCTTC
TRBV11-2	TRBJ2-7	NA	TRBD2	CASSLVAGGFYEQYF	TGTGCCAGCAGCTTAGTGGCGGGGGGCTTCTACGAGCAGTACTTC
TRBV7-9	TRBJ2-3	NA	NA	CASSLVSSTDTQYF	TGTGCCAGCAGCTTAGTATCAAGCACAGATACGCAGTATTTT
TRBV27	TRBJ2-7	NA	TRBD2	CASSLGGVGSEQYF	TGTGCCAGCAGTTTAGGGGGGGTTGGGTCCGAGCAGTACTTC
TRBV6-4	TRBJ1-5	few	NA	CASSEIGRLLSNQPQHF	TGTGCCAGCAGTGAAATTGGCAGACTCCTTAGCAATCAGCCCCAGCATTTT
TRBV2	TRBJ1-5	NA	TRBD1	CASSSRRRGGTDLGQPQHF	TGTGCCAGCAGTTCCAGGCGGAGGGGGGGGACAGATTTGGGTCAGCCCCAGCATTTT
TRBV30	TRBJ1-1	NA	TRBD1	CAWFRQGLNTEAFF	TGTGCCTGGTTCCGACAGGGGTTGAACACTGAAGCTTTCTTT
TRBV29-1	TRBJ2-7	NA	TRBD2	CSSLAGYEQYF	TGCAGTTCGTTAGCGGGCTACGAGCAGTACTTC
TRBV6-5	TRBJ1-6	NA	TRBD1	CASSSSGTGGRNPSF	TGTGCCAGCAGTTCCTCCGGGACAGGGGGTAGAAATCCCTCCTTT
TRBV29-1	TRBJ1-1	NA	NA	CSVAIKVGNTEAFF	TGCAGCGTTGCTATCAAAGTGGGGAACACTGAAGCTTTCTTT
TRBV6-5	TRBJ2-4	NA	TRBD2	CASSPAGGQNIQYF	TGTGCCAGCAGTCCAGCGGGGGGGCAAAACATTCAGTACTTC
TRBV6-1	TRBJ2-5	NA	NA	CASSVIMGTQETQYF	TGTGCCAGCAGTGTTATCATGGGAACCCAAGAGACCCAGTACTTC
TRBV7-2	TRBJ1-2	NA	NA	CASSPGGVPYNYTF	TGTGCCAGCAGCCCCGGGGGGGTCCCCTATAACTACACCTTC
TRBV4-3	TRBJ2-3	NA	TRBD2	CASSPVASGGLDTQYF	TGCGCCAGCAGCCCGGTGGCTAGCGGGGGGTTAGATACGCAGTATTTT
TRBV18	TRBJ1-3	NA	TRBD1	CASSPTPSGGTTGNTIYF	TGTGCCAGCTCACCAACGCCCTCAGGGGGGACTACTGGAAACACCATATATTTT
TRBV27	TRBJ1-3	NA	NA	CASTDLAGGNTIYF	TGTGCCAGCACCGACCTCGCAGGGGGAAACACCATATATTTT
TRBV14	TRBJ1-1	NA	TRBD1	CASSLVDRGTEAFF	TGTGCCAGCAGCCTGGTAGACAGGGGCACTGAAGCTTTCTTT
TRBV9	TRBJ1-1	few	NA	CASSLGGGDTEAFF	TGTGCCAGCAGCCTGGGGGGTGGGGACACTGAAGCTTTCTTT
TRBV30	TRBJ1-2	NA	NA	CAWRWGSHGYTF	TGTGCCTGGAGATGGGGGTCCCATGGCTACACCTTC
TRBV6-6	TRBJ1-2	NA	TRBD1	CASRETGFIYGYTF	TGTGCCAGCAGGGAGACAGGGTTTATATATGGCTACACCTTC